The T cell receptor beta chain described here comes from a study of T cell changes during pregnancy in multiple sclerosis. Clones were sequenced by immunoSEQ multiplex PCR, and TCRdb holds only the in-frame ones, with some missing. The sample records approximately 69,000 clones, approximately 94% being singletons. The germline V gene encodes CDR1 SEHNR and CDR2 FQNEAQ (reference sequence). This CDR3 spans 15 amino acids. V was trimmed by 4 bases and J by 0 bases, leaving 10 bases between them. This TCR derives from a female donor in good health, enrolled as a control in a pregnancy study. This chain links TRBV7-9 with TRBJ1-3, with a weak D call TRBD1 (6 bases). The sequencing used peripheral blood, collected in the second trimester of pregnancy. CDR3 DNA sequence: TGTGCCAGCAGCTCGGACAGCAACTCTGGAAACACCATATATTTT. It yields the protein CASSSDSNSGNTIYF.